The 7 T cell receptor beta chains below were found in one sample sequenced in a study of blood T cells in healthy people across ages. For the second PCR, which ran for 7 to 11 cycles, a sample-barcoded 5' primer and a J-beta primer mix were used. MiXCR, applied by TCRdb to the 5' RACE reads, yields one record per CDR3 protein. The sample has about 930,000 distinct CDR3 sequences; just under 30% are singletons. This sample also appeared in a second study, on T cells of mothers and their children.

Sequenced material: blood. These receptors all stem from a middle-aged woman in good health.

This clonotype was detected a few times. The chain links TRBV29-1 to TRBJ2-3; 10 bases are a match to TRBD2. The germline V gene has CDR1 SQVTM and CDR2 ANQGSEA. The V segment lost 5 bases and the J segment 0 bases; nucleotides outside the gene matches: 23. The CDR3 runs 21 residues. CDR3 coding DNA: TGCAGCGTTATCCTCGTCTCTGGGGTAGCGGGGGGCCGAACTAGCACAGATACGCAGTATTTT. Residues: CSVILVSGVAGGRTSTDTQYF.

In the case of this clonotype: One end of the junction varies from germline; a read error may be responsible. The chain uses TRBV5-1 and TRBJ2-5; D unclear. Germline CDR1 and CDR2: SGHRS and YFSETQ. The CDR3 is made up of 13 amino acids. Written as DNA, the CDR3 is TGCGTCAGCAGCTTCGGCCACCCAGAGACCCAGTACTTC. As protein: CVSSFGHPETQYF.

This clonotype appeared a few times. CDR3 sequence: CASRNPTGGSLRAYNEQFF. Here the CDR3 DNA reads TGTGCCAGCAGGAACCCGACGGGGGGGAGTCTACGAGCCTACAATGAGCAGTTCTTC. V and J are TRBV2 and TRBJ2-1; TRBD2 matches at 8 bases. Germline CDR1 SNHLY, CDR2 FYNNEI. The CDR3 extends over 19 amino acids. Trimming at V came to 6 bases and at J to 2 bases, leaving 18 bases not matched to a gene.

This clonotype was detected ten times or more. The chain employs TRBV6-6 and TRBJ1-2; 8 nucleotides line up with TRBD1. With V trimmed by 7 bases and J by 3 bases, 4 bases remained unmatched. Germline CDR1 and CDR2: MNHNY and SVGAGI (reference sequence). The CDR3 is 13 amino acids. The CDR3 region is CASTPTGDYGYTF. The CDR3 coding sequence is TGTGCCAGCACCCCGACAGGGGACTATGGCTACACCTTC.

There are a few counts of this clonotype. V and J are TRBV29-1 and TRBJ1-2; D ambiguous. V gave up 7 bases and J gave up 5 bases, with 14 bases separating them. CDR3 size: 12 residues. From germline, CDR1 is SQVTM and CDR2 ANQGSEA. The CDR3 coding sequence is TGCAGCGCCGACTGGGGTCGGTATGGCTACACCTTC. Amino acids: CSADWGRYGYTF.

This clonotype was counted between two and nine times. A much larger clonotype is one base distant, so this may be a read error. The chain is built from TRBV29-1 and TRBJ2-4; no firm D call. CDR1 is SQVTM and CDR2 is ANQGSEA in the germline V gene. This CDR3 is 11 amino acids long. The CDR3 sequence is CSVGGKNVQYF. The CDR3 DNA reads as TGCAGCGTTGGCGGTAAAAACGTTCAGTACTTC.

Notes on this clonotype: This may be a read error: a much more frequent sequence differs by one nucleotide. Here the CDR3 omits its conserved ending phenylalanine or tryptophan, so a read error is the likely source. This sequence joins TRBV10-3 and TRBJ2-7; D not resolved. This CDR3 spans 15 amino acids. Trimming took 4 bases from V and 2 from J, leaving 15 bases between them. In germline, CDR1 is ENHRY, CDR2 SYGVKD. The CDR3 region has the DNA TGTGCCATCAGTGGCCGAGGTGGGGTGACCTACGAGCAGTACTGC. This codes for CAISGRGGVTYEQYC.